This T cell receptor beta chain was retrieved from a study of metastatic and nonmetastatic thyroid tumors (dated by TCRdb to between 2020 and 2021). Study-level background: Repertoires from peripheral blood and from tumor or nodule tissue samples of malignant and benign thyroid patients were compared.

No patient had received any treatment before thyroid surgery. Using T-cell receptor beta sequencing, the researchers looked back retrospectively at clinical samples from patients, gathered between about 2012 and 2019. General findings and caveats noted by the study authors: In both blood and tumor samples, malignant tumors were reported to have significantly higher TCR beta diversity than benign nodules.

Libraries were prepared through PCR. Sequencing took place on an Illumina HiSeq 4000. High-throughput sequencing was used to profile the TCR beta-chain CDR3 region of each patient. As for the original processing: The researchers built a classifier to tell apart papillary thyroid cancer patients with distant metastasis, based on CDR3 differences among clinicopathological groups. To measure repertoire diversity the researchers used the Shannon index, while the Morisita-Horn index served to gauge how similar the tumor and blood repertoires were. The raw public reads went through TCRdb reprocessing: fastp at Q25, MiXCR clone calling, in-frame beta chains kept. Here the V and J calls rest on TCRdb's processing, not on the authors' analysis. The sample profile shows about 5,600 clones; around 30% of them were found once. The ten largest clones take up about 18% of the sample. The CDR3 sequence holds 13 residues, the cysteine and phenylalanine included. Only the CDR3 region is kept as DNA, spanning 39 bases read in frame from base 1. CDR1 and CDR2 are read off the germline V gene (reference sequence) as MNHEY and SMNVEV. V loses 2 bases of germline sequence and J loses 9 bases, and the interval between the two ends is 13 bases.

This clone was observed a few times. The antigen it recognizes is unknown. The input lacks base qualities; no much larger clone sits a single base away. The chain is encoded by TRBV27 joined to TRBJ1-2, and perhaps TRBD1 as D gene, on 6 matching bases. Sequenced material: adjacent normal tissue. The sequence was collected from a female donor with papillary thyroid cancer or a benign thyroid nodule (not recorded which). Some clones in this sample may be carry-over from other donors' samples. CDR3 region: CASSLRQEWRYTF. DNA sequence: TGTGCCAGCAGTTTACGACAGGAGTGGCGCTACACCTTC.